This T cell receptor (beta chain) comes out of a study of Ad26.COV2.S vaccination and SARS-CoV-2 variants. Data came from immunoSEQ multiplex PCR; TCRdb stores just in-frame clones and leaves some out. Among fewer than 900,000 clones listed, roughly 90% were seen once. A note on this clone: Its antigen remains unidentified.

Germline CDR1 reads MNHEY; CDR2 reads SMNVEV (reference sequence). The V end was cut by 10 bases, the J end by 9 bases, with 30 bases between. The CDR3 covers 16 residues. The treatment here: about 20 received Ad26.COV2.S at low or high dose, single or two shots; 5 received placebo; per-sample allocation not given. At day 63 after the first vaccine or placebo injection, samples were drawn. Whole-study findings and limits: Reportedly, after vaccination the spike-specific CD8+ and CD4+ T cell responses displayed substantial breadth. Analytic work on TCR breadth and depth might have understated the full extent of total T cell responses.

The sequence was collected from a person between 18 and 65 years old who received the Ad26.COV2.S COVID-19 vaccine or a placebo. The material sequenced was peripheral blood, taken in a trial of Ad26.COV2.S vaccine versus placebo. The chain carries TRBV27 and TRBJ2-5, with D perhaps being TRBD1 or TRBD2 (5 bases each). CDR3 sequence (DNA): TGTGCCACCGCCTTTACGGGGACCGACCTGCTAGGGGCCCAGTACTTC. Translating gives CATAFTGTDLLGAQYF.